Shown below are 29 T cell receptor beta chains from a single sample sequenced in a study of blood T cell repertoires in COVID-19. The assay was immunoSEQ multiplex PCR, and TCRdb's table has in-frame clones only and misses some. In the table there are about 73,000 clones, 65% to 85% of which are singletons. Sequenced sample: peripheral blood. The source of these receptors is an elderly man with active or convalescent COVID-19.

The table lists this clone with a count of one. V is TRBV29-1 and J is TRBJ2-5; tentatively, D is TRBD2 (6 bases). The CDR3 spans 12 residues. The germline V gene has CDR1 SQVTM and CDR2 ANQGSEA. Trimming left V 5 bases short and J 1 base short, with 8 bases between. The CDR3 loop is CSVSSGQETQYF. For the CDR3, the DNA is TGCAGCGTTAGTAGCGGCCAAGAGACCCAGTACTTC. Together with reference TRBV29-1 and TRBJ2-5, the CDR3 gives the full variable domain: SAVISQKPSRDICQRGTSLTIQCQVDSQVTMMFWYRQQPGQSLTLIATANQGSEATYESGFVIDKFPISRPNLTFSTLTVSNMSPEDSSIYLCSVSSGQETQYFGPGTRLLVL.

The chain joins TRBV6-1 to TRBJ2-7; 10 bases align to TRBD1. V lost 4 bases, J lost 6 bases, and 12 bases stayed unmatched. Looked up from germline, CDR1 is MNHNS and CDR2 is SASEGT. The CDR3 has 16 residues. CDR3 region: CASSAPAGTGDREQYF. CDR3 nucleotide sequence: TGTGCCAGCAGTGCCCCGGCCGGGACAGGGGATCGCGAGCAGTACTTC.

This chain links TRBV5-8 with TRBJ1-1; 7 nucleotides match TRBD1. Germline CDR1 reads SGHTS; CDR2 reads YDEGEE. This CDR3 comprises 14 residues. Germline trimming cut 7 bases from V and 5 bases from J; bases unmatched to any gene: 11. Here the CDR3 reads CASQKGGGETEAFF. The DNA of the CDR3 is TGTGCCAGCCAAAAAGGGGGCGGGGAGACTGAAGCTTTCTTT.

This sequence joins TRBV5-1 and TRBJ2-2; D uncertain. CDR3 length: 14 residues. Deletions cut 0 bases from V and 1 base from J, with 4 bases between. The germline V gene encodes CDR1 SGHRS and CDR2 YFSETQ. The CDR3 reads CASSLDGNTGELFF. CDR3 coding DNA: TGCGCCAGCAGCTTGGACGGGAACACCGGGGAGCTGTTTTTT.

The chain carries TRBV4-1 and TRBJ1-5; no firm D call. The length of the CDR3 is 19 residues. CDR1 MGHRA and CDR2 YSYEKL come from the germline V gene. V was clipped by 0 bases and J by 0 bases, with 18 bases between them. CDR3 coding DNA: TGCGCCAGCAGCCAAGAAGACGAGGGATTCCCTTATAGCAATCAGCCCCAGCATTTT. Translated: CASSQEDEGFPYSNQPQHF.

This clone was found once. This chain joins TRBV7-2 and TRBJ2-7; D is possibly TRBD2 (6 bases). The CDR3 sequence is 14 residues long. Per germline, CDR1 SGHTA and CDR2 FQGNSA. Trimming removed 1 base at V and 10 bases at J, with 17 bases between. For the CDR3, the DNA is TGTGCCAGCAGCTTAGGTCTCGGAGGGCGCCCTCAGTACTTC. Its protein is CASSLGLGGRPQYF.

The rearrangement links TRBV19 to TRBJ1-3, with TRBD1 matching over 7 bases. This CDR3 spans 15 amino acids. In germline, CDR1 is LNHDA, CDR2 SQIVND (reference sequence). V was clipped by 5 bases and J by 1 base; unmatched bases: 5. CDR3 residues: CASSSLTGSGNTIYF. The DNA for the CDR3 is TGTGCCAGTAGTTCTCTGACAGGGTCTGGAAACACCATATATTTT. The full variable domain, completed using reference TRBV19 and TRBJ1-3, is DGGITQSPKYLFRKEGQNVTLSCEQNLNHDAMYWYRQDPGQGLRLIYYSQIVNDFQKGDIAEGYSVSREKKESFPLTVTSAQKNPTAFYLCASSSLTGSGNTIYFGEGSWLTVV.

V usage is TRBV5-1 and J usage is TRBJ2-1; weak D call: TRBD2 (6 bases). V dropped 2 bases and J dropped 9 bases, with 9 bases sitting between them. CDR1 and CDR2 from the germline V gene are SGHRS and YFSETQ. This CDR3 contains 12 residues. In DNA, the CDR3 is TGCGCCAGCAGCTTAGGACTATCTGAGCAGTTCTTC. It specifies CASSLGLSEQFF. The full variable domain, with the rest looked up from reference TRBV5-1 and TRBJ2-1, is KAGVTQTPRYLIKTRGQQVTLSCSPISGHRSVSWYQQTPGQGLQFLFEYFSETQRNKGNFPGRFSGRQFSNSRSEMNVSTLELGDSALYLCASSLGLSEQFFGPGTRLTVL.

The rearrangement uses TRBV6-2 or TRBV6-3 and TRBJ2-3; 7 bases line up with TRBD2. V lost 4 bases and J lost 5; bases outside the gene matches: 9. The CDR3 runs 15 residues. Germline V lookup: CDR1 MNHEY, CDR2 SVGEGT. The CDR3 DNA is TGTGCCAGCAGTTGGGGCGGGAGTTCGGGAGATACGCAGTATTTT. It is translated as CASSWGGSSGDTQYF.

V usage is TRBV5-1 and J usage is TRBJ2-7; 10 positions agree with TRBD1. This CDR3 is built from 15 residues. J was trimmed by 2 bases and V by 4 bases; bases with no gene match: 6. CDR1 is SGHRS and CDR2 is YFSETQ in the germline V gene. The DNA of the CDR3 is TGCGCCAGCAGCACTACCGGGACAGGGGCCTACGAGCAGTACTTC. This codes for CASSTTGTGAYEQYF.

The rearrangement uses TRBV6-5 and TRBJ2-7; TRBD1 might be the D (5 bases). This CDR3 region has 13 residues. V lost 6 bases to trimming and J lost 0 bases, with 9 bases between them. The germline V gene encodes CDR1 MNHEY and CDR2 SVGAGI. In DNA form, the CDR3 reads TGTGCCAGCAGGGGGCCTAGCTCCTACGAGCAGTACTTC. Translating it yields CASRGPSSYEQYF.

The chain recombines TRBV30 with TRBJ2-2; TRBD1 matches at 8 bases. V lost 4 bases to trimming and J lost 6 bases; unmatched junction nucleotides: 10. This CDR3 region has 15 residues. Germline loops: CDR1 GTSNPN, CDR2 SVGIG (reference sequence). CDR3 protein: CAWKQNRGVAGELFF. The DNA of the CDR3 is TGTGCCTGGAAACAGAACAGGGGGGTGGCCGGGGAGCTGTTTTTT.

This chain uses TRBV3-1 (or the pseudogene TRBV3-2) with TRBJ1-5; D remains ambiguous. The V gene lost 1 base and the J gene lost 7 bases, with 17 bases spanning the gap. CDR1 is LGHDT and CDR2 is YNNKEL in the germline V gene (reference sequence). The CDR3 consists of 16 residues. CDR3 nucleotides: TGTGCCAGCAGCCAAGTGTCGGGGAACGGTGGCCAGCCCCAGCATTTT. Encoded protein: CASSQVSGNGGQPQHF.

This sequence joins TRBV19 and TRBJ1-5; tentatively, D is TRBD1 (5 bases). This CDR3 region has 15 residues. From germline, CDR1 is LNHDA and CDR2 SQIVND (reference sequence). The germline V and J ends were trimmed by 8 bases and 6 bases, with 20 bases remaining between them. DNA for the CDR3: TGTGCCAGTTCTATTGACAGACGGTTAAGTCAGCCCCAGCATTTT. This translates into CASSIDRRLSQPQHF.

CDR3 in DNA: TGTGCCAGCAGCCCCGGCGTGCGGCTCGGCACTGAAGCTTTCTTT. It specifies CASSPGVRLGTEAFF. The chain employs TRBV5-4 and TRBJ1-1; D is uncertain. Per germline, CDR1 SGHNT and CDR2 YYREEE (reference sequence). With 4 bases removed from V and 4 bases from J, the gap between germline ends came to 17 bases. The length of the CDR3 is 15 residues.

This sequence joins TRBV19 and TRBJ2-7; no clear D gene. From germline, CDR1 is LNHDA and CDR2 SQIVND (reference sequence). This CDR3 region has 13 residues. V lost 6 bases to trimming and J lost 7 bases, with 16 bases between them. The CDR3 region is CASRSDPEREQYF. The DNA for the CDR3 is TGTGCCAGTAGAAGTGACCCCGAGAGGGAGCAGTACTTC.

V and J are TRBV6-2 or TRBV6-3 and TRBJ2-1, with a weak D call TRBD1 (6 bases). Trimming cost V 3 bases and J 16 bases, with 16 bases left between them. Germline assignment: CDR1 MNHEY and CDR2 SVGEGT. CDR3 length: 12 residues. The CDR3 nucleotides are TGTGCCAGCAGTTATTCCGGACAGTCCGAATTCTTC. Amino acids: CASSYSGQSEFF.

The V and J genes are TRBV4-3 and TRBJ1-2; possible D gene TRBD1, 5 bases. Trimming shortened V by 1 base and J by 6 bases, and 12 bases separated the two germline ends. The CDR3 contains 14 residues. Germline lookup yields CDR1 LGHNA and CDR2 YSLEER. The CDR3 sequence: CASSQGARGHGYTF. CDR3 sequence (DNA): TGCGCCAGCAGCCAAGGGGCGCGGGGCCATGGCTACACCTTC.

The rearrangement uses TRBV27 and TRBJ2-1, with TRBD2 matching 8 bases. Per germline, CDR1 MNHEY and CDR2 SMNVEV (reference sequence). V trimming: 4 bases; J trimming: 0 bases; junction bases outside the gene matches: 8. CDR3 length: 17 residues. The CDR3 DNA reads TGTGCCAGCAGTTCGGGCGGGAGGCTAAGCTCCTACAATGAGCAGTTCTTC. Translated: CASSSGGRLSSYNEQFF.

The chain couples TRBV6-2 or TRBV6-3 to TRBJ2-2; 7 bases align to TRBD1. This CDR3 comprises 15 residues. Per germline, CDR1 MNHEY and CDR2 SVGEGT. Trimming took 6 bases from V and 4 from J; bases not matched to a gene: 8. In DNA, the CDR3 is TGTGCCAGCAGCCGACAGGGCTCGGGCACCGGGGAGCTGTTTTTT. Amino acids: CASSRQGSGTGELFF.

The J gene is TRBJ1-5, the V gene TRBV29-1; D unclear. V dropped 4 bases and J dropped 2 bases, with 6 bases sitting between them. CDR3 length equals 12 residues. Germline lookup yields CDR1 SQVTM and CDR2 ANQGSEA. Here the CDR3 reads CSVASGNQPQHF. The CDR3 nucleotides read TGCAGCGTTGCCAGCGGCAATCAGCCCCAGCATTTT.

In DNA form, the CDR3 reads TGCGCCAGCAGCTTGAATCGGGGGGCGGGAAACACTGAAGCTTTCTTT. Translated: CASSLNRGAGNTEAFF. This chain joins TRBV5-1 and TRBJ1-1; tentatively, D is TRBD1 (6 bases). The CDR3 has 16 residues. The V gene lost 1 base and the J gene lost 2 bases, with 15 bases spanning the gap. CDR1 is SGHRS and CDR2 is YFSETQ in the germline V gene.

This rearrangement joins TRBV27 to TRBJ2-4, with D tentatively TRBD1 (6 bases). The CDR3 loop spans 14 amino acids. V lost 3 bases, J lost 6 bases, and 12 bases lay in between. Germline values: CDR1 MNHEY, CDR2 SMNVEV (reference sequence). The CDR3 nucleotides are TGTGCCAGCAGTTTCTCGAGGACAGCAAACATTCAGTACTTC. Translation: CASSFSRTANIQYF.

This clone was seen a single time. This chain connects TRBV27 to TRBJ2-5; 10 bases are shared with TRBD2. V gave up 4 bases and J gave up 5 bases; unmatched junction bases: 4. The germline V gene has CDR1 MNHEY and CDR2 SMNVEV (reference sequence). This CDR3 is 14 amino acids long. Written as DNA, the CDR3 is TGTGCCAGCAGTTCGTATAGCGGGAGGGAGACCCAGTACTTC. It encodes CASSSYSGRETQYF.

This chain joins TRBV5-5 and TRBJ2-2, with 8 bases identical to TRBD1. V lost 5 bases to trimming and J lost 4 bases; unmatched junction nucleotides: 10. CDR3 length equals 16 residues. CDR1 is SGHKS and CDR2 is YYEKEE in the germline V gene (reference sequence). CDR3 region: CASSRLPGQVTGELFF. The CDR3 bases are TGTGCCAGCAGTCGGTTGCCGGGACAGGTCACCGGGGAGCTGTTTTTT.

The chain couples TRBV6-4 to TRBJ2-3; a possible D gene is TRBD1 (5 bases). Germline assignment: CDR1 MRHNA and CDR2 SNTAGT. The CDR3 contains 15 residues. V was pared by 5 bases and J by 0 bases, with 12 bases between. The CDR3 coding sequence is TGTGCCAGCAGTCTCGACAGAGCTAGCACAGATACGCAGTATTTT. This translates into CASSLDRASTDTQYF.

V and J are TRBV4-2 and TRBJ2-1; D possibly corresponds to TRBD2 (6 bases). Germline assignment: CDR1 LGHNA and CDR2 YNFKEQ. Trimming stripped 4 bases from V and 9 bases from J, with 22 bases between. The CDR3 loop spans 16 amino acids. CDR3 region: CASSPTDAGTGSEQFF. CDR3 DNA: TGTGCCAGCAGCCCAACTGACGCTGGCACCGGGAGTGAGCAGTTCTTC.

The rearrangement joins TRBV14 to TRBJ2-4; possibly TRBD1 for D (6 bases). CDR1 SGHDN and CDR2 FVKESK come from the germline V gene. The CDR3 spans 16 residues. V lost 3 bases and J lost 12, with 24 bases in between. The DNA of the CDR3 is TGTGCCAGCAGCCATTCGAGCCGCAACCCACAGGGTACTCAGTACTTC. Translation gives CASSHSSRNPQGTQYF.

The chain links TRBV4-2 to TRBJ1-2; D gene uncertain. Germline V gene lookup returns CDR1 LGHNA and CDR2 YNFKEQ. This CDR3 is built from 15 residues. Trimming removed 1 base from V and 4 bases from J, with 13 bases in between. The CDR3 loop reads CASSQGIMLAYGYTF. The CDR3, as DNA: TGTGCCAGCAGCCAAGGTATTATGCTGGCCTATGGCTACACCTTC.